The 5 T cell receptor beta chains given below trace back to one sample, sequenced in a study of CD8+ T cells in alopecia areata. RNA, once extracted, was reverse transcribed into cDNA for use as the sequencing template. The data were produced by immunoSEQ multiplex PCR, yet TCRdb's version contains in-frame clones alone and is incomplete. The sample contains roughly 250,000 clones, around 67% of which appear only once. The sample in question was CD4+ T cells sorted from blood, obtained at week 0. Receptors were obtained from a human donor with alopecia areata.

The CDR3 loop is CASSVPEKGANTGELFF. CDR3 sequence (DNA): TGTGCCAGCAGCGTGCCTGAAAAGGGGGCGAACACCGGGGAGCTGTTTTTT. This chain joins TRBV9 and TRBJ2-2; TRBD1 might be the D (6 bases). The CDR3 totals 17 residues. V lost 2 bases and J lost 0, with 14 bases in between. Germline CDR1 is SGDLS and CDR2 is YYNGEE.

J is TRBJ1-2 and V is TRBV18; no clear D gene. Germline CDR1 reads KGHSH; CDR2 reads LQKENI. V was shortened by 0 bases and J by 0 bases, with 5 bases between the two germline ends. CDR3 length equals 14 residues. The CDR3 loop is CASSPPSPNYGYTF. For the CDR3, the DNA is TGTGCCAGCTCACCACCGTCTCCTAACTATGGCTACACCTTC.

The CDR3 is CASSLNTEAFF. CDR3 DNA: TGCGCCAGCAGCCTGAACACTGAAGCTTTCTTT. This chain joins TRBV4-3 and TRBJ1-1; D not certain. V was clipped by 4 bases and J by 0 bases, with 0 bases between them. CDR1 is LGHNA and CDR2 is YSLEER in the germline V gene. The CDR3 is 11 amino acids.

The gene calls are TRBV19 and TRBJ2-1, with a possible D match to TRBD1 (6 bases). The CDR3 is 17 amino acids. V was trimmed by 7 bases and J by 3 bases, leaving 22 bases between them. Germline CDR1 is LNHDA and CDR2 is SQIVND (reference sequence). The CDR3 here is CASKGGSIFEGYNEQFF. In DNA form, the CDR3 reads TGTGCCAGTAAAGGGGGTTCCATCTTCGAGGGCTACAATGAGCAGTTCTTC. Looking up the rest from reference TRBV19 and TRBJ2-1 gives the full variable domain: DGGITQSPKYLFRKEGQNVTLSCEQNLNHDAMYWYRQDPGQGLRLIYYSQIVNDFQKGDIAEGYSVSREKKESFPLTVTSAQKNPTAFYLCASKGGSIFEGYNEQFFGPGTRLTVL.

The V call is TRBV18, the J call TRBJ1-1; 8 bases agree with TRBD1. The CDR3 totals 13 residues. CDR1 is KGHSH and CDR2 is LQKENI in the germline V gene. J gave up 3 bases and V 4 bases, and 1 base lay outside the gene matches. CDR3 nucleotide sequence: TGTGCCAGCTCACTGGGACAGGACACTGAAGCTTTCTTT. It yields the protein CASSLGQDTEAFF.